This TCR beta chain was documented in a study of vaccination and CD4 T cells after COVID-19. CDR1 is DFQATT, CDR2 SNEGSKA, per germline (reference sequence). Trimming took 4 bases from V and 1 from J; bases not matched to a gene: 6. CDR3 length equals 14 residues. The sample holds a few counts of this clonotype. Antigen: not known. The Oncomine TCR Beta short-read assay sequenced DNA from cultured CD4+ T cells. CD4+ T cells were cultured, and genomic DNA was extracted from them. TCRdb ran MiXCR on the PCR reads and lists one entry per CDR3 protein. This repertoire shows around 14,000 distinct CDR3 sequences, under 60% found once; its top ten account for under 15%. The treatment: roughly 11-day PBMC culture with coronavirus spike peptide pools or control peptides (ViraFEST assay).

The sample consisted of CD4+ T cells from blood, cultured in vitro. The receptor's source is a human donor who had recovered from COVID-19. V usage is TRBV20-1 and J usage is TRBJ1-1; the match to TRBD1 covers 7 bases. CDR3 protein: CSAKDRRGNTEAFF. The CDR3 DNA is TGCAGTGCTAAGGACAGGAGGGGGAACACTGAAGCTTTCTTT.